In this sample, the clone carrying this T cell receptor beta chain turned up many times. Its specificity is not known. This specimen belongs to a study of T cells in Graves' hyperthyroidism and ophthalmopathy. V was clipped by 2 bases and J by 1 base, with 7 bases between them. CDR3 size: 14 residues. CDR1 and CDR2 (germline): SNHLY, FYNNEI. RNA transcripts provided the source from which TCR beta CDR3 regions were amplified. Carried out on the TCR CDR3, a first-round RT-PCR used the HTBI primer set. TCRdb re-called the multiplex PCR reads through MiXCR, storing one row per CDR3 protein. The profile shows more than 300,000 distinct CDR3 sequences, 13% to 15% of them singletons. Study outcomes and limitations: The majority of expanded thyroid clonotypes above 0.001 also appeared in blood.

The chain is built from TRBV2 and TRBJ2-3, with D possibly TRBD2 on 6 matching bases. This sequence was found in a woman aged 30 to 39 with Graves' ophthalmopathy. Material for sequencing was blood. CDR3 amino acids: CASSEIAGTDTQYF. The CDR3 bases are TGTGCCAGCAGTGAAATAGCGGGCACAGATACGCAGTATTTT.